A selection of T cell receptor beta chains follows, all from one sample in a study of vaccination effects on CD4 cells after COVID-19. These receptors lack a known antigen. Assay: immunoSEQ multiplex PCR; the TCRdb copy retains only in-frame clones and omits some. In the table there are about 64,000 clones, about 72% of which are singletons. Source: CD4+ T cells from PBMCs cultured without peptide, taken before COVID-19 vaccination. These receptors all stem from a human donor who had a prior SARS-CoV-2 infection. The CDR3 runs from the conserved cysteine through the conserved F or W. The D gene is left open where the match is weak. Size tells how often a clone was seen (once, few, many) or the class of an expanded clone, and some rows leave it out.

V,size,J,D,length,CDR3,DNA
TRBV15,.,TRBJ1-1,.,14,CATSGGGQNTEAFF,TGTGCCACCAGCGGAGGGGGACAGAACACTGAAGCTTTCTTT
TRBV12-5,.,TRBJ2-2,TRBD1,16,CASGSTGVISTGELFF,TGTGCTAGTGGCTCGACAGGGGTGATAAGCACCGGGGAGCTGTTTTTT
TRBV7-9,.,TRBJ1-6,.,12,CASSLELSPLHF,TGTGCCAGCAGCTTAGAGCTTTCACCCCTCCACTTT
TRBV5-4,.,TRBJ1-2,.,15,CASSTPGLTTNGYTF,TGTGCCAGCAGCACGCCGGGTCTAACAACCAATGGCTACACCTTC
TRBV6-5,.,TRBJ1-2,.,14,CASSYAGTHYGYTF,TGTGCCAGCAGTTATGCGGGGACACACTATGGCTACACCTTC
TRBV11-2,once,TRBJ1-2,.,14,CASSPRLGDRGYTF,TGTGCCAGCAGCCCCCGGTTGGGGGACCGTGGCTACACCTTC
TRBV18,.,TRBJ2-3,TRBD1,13,CASSPTGGDTQYF,TGTGCCAGCTCACCGACAGGGGGAGATACGCAGTATTTT
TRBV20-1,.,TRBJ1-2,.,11,CSARDGTNWDF,TGCAGTGCTAGAGATGGGACTAATTGGGACTTC
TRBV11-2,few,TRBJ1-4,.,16,CASSPRRIGAGEKLFF,TGTGCCAGCAGCCCCAGGCGAATTGGGGCCGGGGAAAAACTGTTTTTT
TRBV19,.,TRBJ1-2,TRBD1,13,CASTLTGNYGYTF,TGTGCCAGTACCCTGACAGGGAACTATGGCTACACCTTC
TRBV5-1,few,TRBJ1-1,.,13,CASGRGGNTEAFF,TGCGCCAGCGGAAGGGGGGGGAACACTGAAGCTTTCTTT
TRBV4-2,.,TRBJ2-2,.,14,CASSQEETTGELFF,TGTGCCAGCAGCCAAGAGGAGACTACCGGGGAGCTGTTTTTT
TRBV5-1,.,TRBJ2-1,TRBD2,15,CASSSTSGSYNEQFF,TGCGCCAGCAGCTCGACTAGCGGCTCCTACAATGAGCAGTTCTTC
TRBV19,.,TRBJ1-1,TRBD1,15,CASTDRGPHPTEAFF,TGTGCCAGCACGGACAGGGGGCCGCACCCCACTGAAGCTTTCTTT
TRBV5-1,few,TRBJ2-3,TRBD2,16,CASRSLAGGPTDTQYF,TGCGCCAGCAGAAGCTTAGCGGGGGGACCCACAGATACGCAGTATTTT
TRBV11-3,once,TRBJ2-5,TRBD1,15,CASSPRTGRQETQYF,TGTGCCAGCAGCCCGAGGACAGGGAGACAAGAGACCCAGTACTTC
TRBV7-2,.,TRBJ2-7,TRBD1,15,CASSLDGTGFYEQYF,TGTGCCAGCAGCTTAGACGGGACAGGTTTCTACGAGCAGTACTTC
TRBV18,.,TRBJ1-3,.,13,CASDTVGPGTIYF,TGTGCCAGCGACACCGTAGGTCCCGGCACCATATATTTT
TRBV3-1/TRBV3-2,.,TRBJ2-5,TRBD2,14,CASSQSGTGETQYF,TGTGCCAGCAGCCAGAGCGGGACCGGAGAGACCCAGTACTTC
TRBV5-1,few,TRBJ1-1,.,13,CASSFSYSTEAFF,TGCGCCAGCAGCTTCTCGTACAGCACTGAAGCTTTCTTT
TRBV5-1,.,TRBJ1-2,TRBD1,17,CASSQRGGTGFGYGYTF,TGCGCCAGCAGCCAGCGAGGCGGGACAGGGTTTGGCTATGGCTACACCTTC
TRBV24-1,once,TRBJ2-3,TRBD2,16,CATSDYSGGSTDTQYF,TGTGCCACCAGTGACTACAGCGGGGGGAGCACAGATACGCAGTATTTT
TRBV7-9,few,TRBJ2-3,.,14,CASSRLGGTDTQYF,TGTGCCAGCAGCCGACTAGGCGGCACAGATACGCAGTATTTT
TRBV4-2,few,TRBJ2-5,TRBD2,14,CASSQNSGEETQYF,TGTGCCAGCAGCCAGAATAGCGGGGAAGAGACCCAGTACTTC
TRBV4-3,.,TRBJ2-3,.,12,CASSQMGDTQYF,TGCGCCAGCAGCCAAATGGGTGATACGCAGTATTTT
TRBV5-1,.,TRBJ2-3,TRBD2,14,CASSSGTRKDTQYF,TGCGCCAGCAGCTCGGGGACTAGGAAGGATACGCAGTATTTT
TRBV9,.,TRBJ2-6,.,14,CASSVGSGANVLTF,TGTGCCAGCAGCGTTGGTTCTGGGGCCAACGTCCTGACTTTC
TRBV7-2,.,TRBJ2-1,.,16,CASSLRRTTSYNEQFF,TGTGCCAGCAGCTTAAGACGGACTACTTCCTACAATGAGCAGTTCTTC
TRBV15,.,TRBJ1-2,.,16,CATSRDLGGSDYGYTF,TGTGCCACCAGCAGAGATCTCGGGGGCTCGGATTATGGCTACACCTTC
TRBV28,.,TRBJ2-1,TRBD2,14,CAGGRAGEVDEQFF,TGTGCCGGAGGAAGAGCGGGAGAGGTCGATGAGCAGTTCTTC
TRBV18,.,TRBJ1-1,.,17,CASSPPRGTDTGYEAFF,TGTGCCAGCTCACCACCTAGGGGTACAGATACTGGGTATGAAGCTTTCTTT
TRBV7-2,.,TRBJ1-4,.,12,CASSHPNEKLFF,TGTGCCAGCAGCCATCCTAATGAAAAACTGTTTTTT
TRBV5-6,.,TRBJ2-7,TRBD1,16,CASSSKDRYLSYEQYF,TGTGCCAGCAGCTCAAAGGACAGGTACCTCTCCTACGAGCAGTACTTC
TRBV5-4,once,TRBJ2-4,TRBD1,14,CASSLSQGEDIQYF,TGTGCCAGCAGCTTGTCTCAGGGGGAAGACATTCAGTACTTC
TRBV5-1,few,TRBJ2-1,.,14,CASSLGLTSGEQFF,TGCGCCAGCAGCTTGGGACTTACTTCGGGGGAGCAGTTCTTC
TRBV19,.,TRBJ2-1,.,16,CASSIASGRSYNEQFF,TGTGCCAGTAGTATCGCCTCTGGGCGTTCCTACAATGAGCAGTTCTTC
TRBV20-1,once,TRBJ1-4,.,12,CSASLTNEKLFF,TGCAGTGCTAGTTTGACTAATGAAAAACTGTTTTTT
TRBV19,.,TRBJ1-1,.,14,CASSIYGGSTEAFF,TGTGCCAGTAGTATATATGGGGGGTCGACAGAAGCTTTCTTT
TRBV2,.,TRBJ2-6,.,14,CASEKGVGANVLTF,TGTGCCAGTGAGAAGGGGGTCGGGGCCAACGTCCTGACTTTC
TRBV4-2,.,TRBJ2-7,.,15,CASSQDSYETYEQYF,TGTGCCAGCAGCCAAGACTCTTACGAAACCTACGAGCAGTACTTC
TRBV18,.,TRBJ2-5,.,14,CASSLNSGEETQYF,TGTGCCAGCTCACTAAATAGCGGAGAAGAGACCCAGTACTTC
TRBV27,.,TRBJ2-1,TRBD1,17,CASSPGTGQDGYNEQFF,TGTGCCAGCAGTCCCGGGACAGGGCAGGATGGGTACAATGAGCAGTTCTTC
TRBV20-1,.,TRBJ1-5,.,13,CSASKGLNEPQHF,TGCAGTGCTAGTAAAGGGTTAAATGAGCCCCAGCATTTT
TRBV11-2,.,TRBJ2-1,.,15,CASSLVGVLAGEQFF,TGTGCCAGCAGCTTAGTCGGGGTCCTGGCGGGGGAGCAGTTCTTC
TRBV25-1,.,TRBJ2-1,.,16,CASSDMRATNYNEQFF,TGTGCCAGCAGTGATATGCGCGCGACCAACTACAATGAGCAGTTCTTC